This T cell receptor beta chain was sequenced in a study of regulatory T cells in long-lasting Graves disease. The sample's time point: persistent/refractory GD, antithyroid drugs over 5 years with positive TRAb. TCR sequences were obtained from RNA taken from PBMCs. Investigators report Graves' disease was diagnosed under American Thyroid Association guidelines. EDTA tubes received approximately 10 milliliters of drawn peripheral blood. Findings of the study overall: Sharing of public clonotypes was greater in persistent patients (around 3,000) than in new patients (around 890). Favored gene segments in persistent disease were TRBV28, TRBJ1-2 and TRBJ2-5.

This clonotype was counted a few times. The antigen remains undetermined. V shed 5 bases, J shed 5 bases, and the junction held 12 bases outside the gene matches. The CDR3 extends over 15 amino acids. The germline V gene has CDR1 SQVTM and CDR2 ANQGSEA. With iRepertoire HTBI primers and Arm-PCR of CDR3 regions, TCR beta libraries were built. TCRdb passed the multiplex PCR reads through MiXCR, listing each CDR3 protein once. Found here are over 250,000 distinct CDR3 sequences, roughly a fifth of them singletons; the top ten hold roughly three fifths. The receptor's source is a female donor with Graves disease. The chain joins TRBV29-1 to TRBJ1-1; 9 positions agree with TRBD1. Sample: peripheral blood mononuclear cells (PBMCs), taken when the disease was refractory, from a patient treated with antithyroid drugs. CDR3 in DNA: TGCAGCGTTCGTTTAGGCGGGACAGGGCGGACTGAAGCTTTCTTT. Its translation: CSVRLGGTGRTEAFF.